This is a list of T cell receptor beta chains from one sample in a study of CD8 T cells in Susac syndrome. Each CDR3 protein gets one entry after TCRdb re-called the immunoSEQ multiplex PCR reads with MiXCR. The data show 250,000 or so distinct CDR3 sequences, with around 93% seen just once and 0.055% to 0.075% held by the top ten. Sequencing used CD4+ T cells from PBMCs. All receptors derive from a human donor with multiple sclerosis. The CDR3 runs from the conserved cysteine through the conserved F or W. A D gene is named only where the DNA matches it firmly. Only some rows state a clone size, as once, few, many or a class for expanded clones.

>TRBV5-6|-|-|TRBJ2-7
TGTGCCAGCAGCTTGGGCCCTTTCAACGAGCAGTACTTC
CASSLGPFNEQYF
>TRBV18|-|-|TRBJ1-1
TGTGCCAGCTCACCAGGGTTGGGCACTGAAGCTTTCTTT
CASSPGLGTEAFF
>TRBV10-3|-|-|TRBJ1-1
TGTGCCATCAGTGGGCATGGGACGGAAACAGAAGCTTTCTTT
CAISGHGTETEAFF
>TRBV2|TRBD1|-|TRBJ1-2
TGTGCCAGCACTACGACAGGGAACTATGGCTACACCTTC
CASTTTGNYGYTF
>TRBV18|TRBD1|-|TRBJ2-3
TGTGCCAGCTCAGAACAGGGGATGTCAGATACGCAGTATTTT
CASSEQGMSDTQYF
>TRBV6-1|-|-|TRBJ1-6
TGTGCCAGCAGGATACTCGGGACCGCACCCCTCCACTTT
CASRILGTAPLHF
>TRBV19|-|-|TRBJ2-3
TGTGCCAGTAGCCTTGGAGGGGGACCAGATACGCAGTATTTT
CASSLGGGPDTQYF
>TRBV5-1|TRBD2|-|TRBJ2-7
TGCGCCAGCGGCATTAGCGGGGGACCCTACGAGCAGTACTTC
CASGISGGPYEQYF
>TRBV29-1|TRBD2|-|TRBJ2-3
TGCAGCGCCCAGCGGGGGGTTGGGCCAGATACGCAGTATTTT
CSAQRGVGPDTQYF
>TRBV5-1|-|once|TRBJ2-2
TGCGCCAGCAGCTTGGAACAGGGCCACGGGGAGCTGTTTTTT
CASSLEQGHGELFF
>TRBV4-2|-|-|TRBJ1-2
TGTGCCAGCAGCCAGTCAGGGGCGGCTAACTATGGCTACACCTTC
CASSQSGAANYGYTF